This is a list of T cell receptor beta chains from one sample in a study of blood T cell repertoires in COVID-19. Measured with immunoSEQ multiplex PCR; TCRdb has only the in-frame clones, and not every one. The sample carries under 350,000 clones, about 86% recorded once. Material: PBMCs or T cells enriched from blood (not recorded which). The receptors stem from a woman between 40 and 50 years old with acute COVID-19. Each CDR3 is given without its conserved first and last residue.

J gene: TRBJ2-1; V gene: TRBV28; CDR3 protein: ATATGSSFYNEQF
J gene: TRBJ1-3; V gene: TRBV7-9; CDR3 protein: ANRSAFSGNTIY
J gene: TRBJ2-7; V gene: TRBV11-3; CDR3 protein: ASSLGPGQTYEQY
J gene: TRBJ2-3; V gene: TRBV4-1; CDR3 protein: ASSQTTFPSTDTQY
J gene: TRBJ2-3; V gene: TRBV5-1; CDR3 protein: ASHDRGRTDTQY
J gene: TRBJ2-3; V gene: TRBV18; CDR3 protein: ASSPGLAADTQY
J gene: TRBJ1-1; V gene: TRBV11-1; CDR3 protein: ASSLATGQEAF
J gene: TRBJ2-7; V gene: TRBV19; CDR3 protein: ASRGGQSHSYEQY
J gene: TRBJ1-5; V gene: TRBV10-3; CDR3 protein: AISPAGNQPQH
J gene: TRBJ1-6; V gene: TRBV18; CDR3 protein: ASSPERGPSYNSPLH
J gene: TRBJ1-2; V gene: TRBV11-2; CDR3 protein: ASSPFPDSYGYT
J gene: TRBJ2-2; V gene: TRBV7-2; CDR3 protein: ASSLGQGGTGELF
J gene: TRBJ2-7; V gene: TRBV10-1; CDR3 protein: ASSKPKERQGSTRLWIKYEQY
J gene: TRBJ1-1; V gene: TRBV28; CDR3 protein: ASSLYTEAF
J gene: TRBJ2-7; V gene: TRBV19; CDR3 protein: ATKAPTGYEQY
J gene: TRBJ1-3; V gene: TRBV7-6; CDR3 protein: ASSFLEDSYGNTIY
J gene: TRBJ2-1; V gene: TRBV24-1; CDR3 protein: ATSPGDSGRWNEQF
J gene: TRBJ2-1; V gene: TRBV7-2; CDR3 protein: ASSLVPAGGLYNEQF
J gene: TRBJ2-1; V gene: TRBV7-3; CDR3 protein: ASSLTRDRVFEQF
J gene: TRBJ1-2; V gene: TRBV3-1/TRBV3-2; CDR3 protein: ASSLRTGEGYT
J gene: TRBJ2-3; V gene: TRBV3-1/TRBV3-2; CDR3 protein: ASSQSGGQGARRQY
J gene: TRBJ1-2; V gene: TRBV4-2; CDR3 protein: ASSQAYGTGDGYT
J gene: TRBJ1-2; V gene: TRBV24-1; CDR3 protein: ATSGRGANYGYT
J gene: TRBJ2-5; V gene: TRBV19; CDR3 protein: ASNYRVGETQY
J gene: TRBJ2-2; V gene: TRBV11-2; CDR3 protein: ASSRAGANTGELF
J gene: TRBJ2-7; V gene: TRBV5-1; CDR3 protein: ASRKTGHYEQY
J gene: TRBJ1-5; V gene: TRBV6-2/TRBV6-3; CDR3 protein: ASSYPSNDQPQH
J gene: TRBJ2-3; V gene: TRBV7-2; CDR3 protein: ASSLASGAPDTQY
J gene: TRBJ2-7; V gene: TRBV2; CDR3 protein: ASTLGQGGSYEQY
J gene: TRBJ1-1; V gene: TRBV19; CDR3 protein: ASSDRNTEAF
J gene: TRBJ2-7; V gene: TRBV3-1/TRBV3-2; CDR3 protein: ASSQDWTGLYEQY
J gene: TRBJ1-1; V gene: TRBV6-2/TRBV6-3; CDR3 protein: ASSFSDGRGEAF
J gene: TRBJ1-5; V gene: TRBV15; CDR3 protein: ATRDRYNQPQH
J gene: TRBJ2-7; V gene: TRBV28; CDR3 protein: ASNDLGVLAYEQY
J gene: TRBJ1-5; V gene: TRBV9; CDR3 protein: ASSSGAGQPQH
J gene: TRBJ2-5; V gene: TRBV5-1; CDR3 protein: ASRRAAQYQETQY
J gene: TRBJ2-5; V gene: TRBV19; CDR3 protein: ASSIDWGDETQY
J gene: TRBJ2-1; V gene: TRBV28; CDR3 protein: ASSPRRGENLHEQF
J gene: TRBJ2-5; V gene: TRBV5-1; CDR3 protein: ASSLLLGHNQETQY
J gene: TRBJ2-1; V gene: TRBV7-8; CDR3 protein: ASSLGRGGINEQF
J gene: TRBJ2-1; V gene: TRBV27; CDR3 protein: ASPGVVWGEQF
J gene: TRBJ1-3; V gene: TRBV4-3; CDR3 protein: ASSQDTYSGNTIY
J gene: TRBJ1-5; V gene: TRBV4-1; CDR3 protein: ASSQEPPFQGQSFANQPQH